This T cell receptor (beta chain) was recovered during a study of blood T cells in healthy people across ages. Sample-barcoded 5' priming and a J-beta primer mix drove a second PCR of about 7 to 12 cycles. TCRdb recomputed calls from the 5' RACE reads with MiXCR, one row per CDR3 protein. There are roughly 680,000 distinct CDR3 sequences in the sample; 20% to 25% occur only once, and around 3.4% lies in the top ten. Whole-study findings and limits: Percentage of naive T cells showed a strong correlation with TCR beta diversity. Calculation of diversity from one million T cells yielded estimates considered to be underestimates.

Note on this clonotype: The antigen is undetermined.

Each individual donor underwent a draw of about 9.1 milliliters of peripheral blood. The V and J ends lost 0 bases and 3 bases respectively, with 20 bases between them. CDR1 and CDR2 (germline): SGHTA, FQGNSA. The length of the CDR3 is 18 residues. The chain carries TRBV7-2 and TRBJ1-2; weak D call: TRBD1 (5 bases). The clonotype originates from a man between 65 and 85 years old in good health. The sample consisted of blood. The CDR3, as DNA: TGTGCCAGCAGCTTAGCGGTCCGCAGGGCAGGGACTTACTATGGCTACACCTTC. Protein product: CASSLAVRRAGTYYGYTF. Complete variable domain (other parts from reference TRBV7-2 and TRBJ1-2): GAGVSQSPSNKVTEKGKDVELRCDPISGHTALYWYRQSLGQGLEFLIYFQGNSAPDKSGLPSDRFSAERTGGSVSTLTIQRTQQEDSAVYLCASSLAVRRAGTYYGYTFGSGTRLTVV.